Below, one TCR beta chain is given with its context. Assay used: immunoSEQ multiplex PCR; TCRdb lists only in-frame clones, some missing. In the table there are tens of thousands of clones, more than 75% of which are singletons. Trimming shortened V by 5 bases and J by 5 bases, and 9 bases separated the two germline ends. Germline assignment: CDR1 MDHEN and CDR2 SYDVKM. The CDR3 is 12 amino acids. The source of the sample is a study of blood T cell repertoires in COVID-19. The sample comprised peripheral blood. The source is a woman over 75 with active COVID-19. V is TRBV28 and J is TRBJ2-5, with a possible D match to TRBD2 (5 bases). CDR3 sequence reads: CASSLLGETQYF. The CDR3 DNA reads as TGTGCCAGCAGTCTACTAGGGGAGACCCAGTACTTC.